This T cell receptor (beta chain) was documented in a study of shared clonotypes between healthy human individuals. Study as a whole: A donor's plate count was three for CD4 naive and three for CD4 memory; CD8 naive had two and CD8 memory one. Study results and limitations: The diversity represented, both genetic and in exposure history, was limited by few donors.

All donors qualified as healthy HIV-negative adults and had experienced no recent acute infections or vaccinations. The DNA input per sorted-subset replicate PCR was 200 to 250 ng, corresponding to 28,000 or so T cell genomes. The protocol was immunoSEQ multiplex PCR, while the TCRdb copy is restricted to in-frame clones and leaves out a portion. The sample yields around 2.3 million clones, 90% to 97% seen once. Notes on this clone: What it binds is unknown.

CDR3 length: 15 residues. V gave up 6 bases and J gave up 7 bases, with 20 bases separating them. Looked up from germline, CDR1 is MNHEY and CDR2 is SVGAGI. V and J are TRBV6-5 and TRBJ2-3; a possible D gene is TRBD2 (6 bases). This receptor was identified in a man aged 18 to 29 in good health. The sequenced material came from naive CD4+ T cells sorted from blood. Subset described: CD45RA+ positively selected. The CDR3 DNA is TGTGCCAGCAGACGCGGGACTCCCGAGATGAATACGCAGTATTTT. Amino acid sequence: CASRRGTPEMNTQYF.